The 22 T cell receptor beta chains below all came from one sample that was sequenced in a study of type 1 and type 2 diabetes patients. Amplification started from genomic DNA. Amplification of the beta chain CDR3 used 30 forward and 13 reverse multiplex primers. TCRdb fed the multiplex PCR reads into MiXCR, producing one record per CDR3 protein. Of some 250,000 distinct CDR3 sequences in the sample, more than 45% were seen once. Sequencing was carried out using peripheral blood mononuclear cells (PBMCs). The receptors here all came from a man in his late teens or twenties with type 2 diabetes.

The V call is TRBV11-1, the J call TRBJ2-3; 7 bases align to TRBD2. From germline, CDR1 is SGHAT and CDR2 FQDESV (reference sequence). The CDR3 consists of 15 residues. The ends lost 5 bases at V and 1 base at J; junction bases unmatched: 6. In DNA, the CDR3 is TGTGCCAGCAGCCAACTAGCGATACGCACAGATACGCAGTATTTT. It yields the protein CASSQLAIRTDTQYF.

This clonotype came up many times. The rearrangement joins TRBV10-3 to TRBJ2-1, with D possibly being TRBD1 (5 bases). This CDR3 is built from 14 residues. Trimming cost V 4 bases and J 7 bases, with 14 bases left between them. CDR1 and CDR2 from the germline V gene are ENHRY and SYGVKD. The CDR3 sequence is CAISASRPGNEQFF. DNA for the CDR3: TGTGCCATCAGTGCCTCACGCCCAGGGAATGAGCAGTTCTTC.

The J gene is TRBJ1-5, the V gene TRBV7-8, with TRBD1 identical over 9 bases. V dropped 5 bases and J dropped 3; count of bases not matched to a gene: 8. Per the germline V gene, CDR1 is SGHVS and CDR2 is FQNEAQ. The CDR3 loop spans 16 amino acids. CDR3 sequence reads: CASSREGTGNNQPQHF. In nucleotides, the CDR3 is TGTGCCAGCAGCCGTGAGGGGACAGGGAACAATCAGCCCCAGCATTTT.

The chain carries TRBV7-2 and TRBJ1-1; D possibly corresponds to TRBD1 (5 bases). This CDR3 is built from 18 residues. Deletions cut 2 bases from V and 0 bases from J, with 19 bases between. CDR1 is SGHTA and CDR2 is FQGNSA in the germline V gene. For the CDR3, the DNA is TGTGCCAGCAGCTTAAACTTTCTGGGGACGGGGATGAACACTGAAGCTTTCTTT. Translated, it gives CASSLNFLGTGMNTEAFF.

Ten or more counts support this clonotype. The chain's CDR3 is CASSDLASGGASNNEQFF. DNA for the CDR3: TGTGCCAGCAGTGATCTTGCTAGCGGGGGGGCGTCCAACAATGAGCAGTTCTTC. This sequence joins TRBV25-1 and TRBJ2-1; 12 bases align to TRBD2. Germline CDR1 reads MGHDK; CDR2 reads SYGVNS. The CDR3 spans 18 residues. Trimming took 3 bases from V and 5 from J; bases not matched to a gene: 11.

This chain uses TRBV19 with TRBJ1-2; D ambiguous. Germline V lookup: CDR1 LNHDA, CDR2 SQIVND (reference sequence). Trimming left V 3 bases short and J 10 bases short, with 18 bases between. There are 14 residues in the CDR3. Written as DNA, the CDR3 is TGTGCCAGTAGTATGGAAGGACCGAAGGACGACTACACCTTC. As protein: CASSMEGPKDDYTF. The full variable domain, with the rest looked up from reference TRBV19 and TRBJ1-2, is DGGITQSPKYLFRKEGQNVTLSCEQNLNHDAMYWYRQDPGQGLRLIYYSQIVNDFQKGDIAEGYSVSREKKESFPLTVTSAQKNPTAFYLCASSMEGPKDDYTFGSGTRLTVV.

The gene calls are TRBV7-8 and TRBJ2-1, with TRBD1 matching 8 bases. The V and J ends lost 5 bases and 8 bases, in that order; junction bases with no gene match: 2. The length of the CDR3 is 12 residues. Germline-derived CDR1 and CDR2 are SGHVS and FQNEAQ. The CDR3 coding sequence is TGTGCCAGCAGCGAGGACAGGGATGAGCAGTTCTTC. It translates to CASSEDRDEQFF.

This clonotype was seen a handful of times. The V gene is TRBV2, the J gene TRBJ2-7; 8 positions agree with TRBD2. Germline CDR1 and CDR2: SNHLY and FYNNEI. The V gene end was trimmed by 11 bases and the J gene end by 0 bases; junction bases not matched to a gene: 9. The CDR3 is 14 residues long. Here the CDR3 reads CAGILAGHSYEQYF. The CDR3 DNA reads TGTGCCGGAATTTTAGCGGGGCACTCCTACGAGCAGTACTTC.

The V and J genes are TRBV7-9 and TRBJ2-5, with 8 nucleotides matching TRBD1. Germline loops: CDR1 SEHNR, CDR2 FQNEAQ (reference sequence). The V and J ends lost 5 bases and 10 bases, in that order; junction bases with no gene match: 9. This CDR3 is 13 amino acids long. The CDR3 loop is CASSGTGQACQYF. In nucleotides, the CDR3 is TGTGCCAGCAGCGGGACAGGTCAGGCGTGCCAGTACTTC.

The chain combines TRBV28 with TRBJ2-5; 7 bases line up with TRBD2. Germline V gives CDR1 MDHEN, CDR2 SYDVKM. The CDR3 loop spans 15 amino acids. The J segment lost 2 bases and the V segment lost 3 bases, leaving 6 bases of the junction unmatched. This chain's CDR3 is CASSFAGGRQETQYF. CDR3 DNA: TGTGCCAGCAGTTTCGCGGGCGGGAGACAAGAGACCCAGTACTTC.

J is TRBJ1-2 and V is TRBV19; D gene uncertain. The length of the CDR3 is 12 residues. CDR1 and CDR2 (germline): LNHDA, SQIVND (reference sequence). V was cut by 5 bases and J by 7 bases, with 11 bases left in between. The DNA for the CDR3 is TGTGCCAGTAGTCAAAGTGAGAGTGGCTACACCTTC. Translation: CASSQSESGYTF.

Written as DNA, the CDR3 is TGCAGCGTTGAACGGACGGATAATTCACCCCTCCACTTT. It codes for CSVERTDNSPLHF. The chain joins TRBV29-1 to TRBJ1-6; D gene uncertain. Trimming shortened V by 2 bases and J by 5 bases, and 7 bases separated the two germline ends. The CDR3 extends over 13 amino acids. The germline gives CDR1 SQVTM, CDR2 ANQGSEA. The variable domain in full, with the rest retrieved from reference TRBV29-1 and TRBJ1-6, is SAVISQKPSRDICQRGTSLTIQCQVDSQVTMMFWYRQQPGQSLTLIATANQGSEATYESGFVIDKFPISRPNLTFSTLTVSNMSPEDSSIYLCSVERTDNSPLHFGNGTRLTVT.

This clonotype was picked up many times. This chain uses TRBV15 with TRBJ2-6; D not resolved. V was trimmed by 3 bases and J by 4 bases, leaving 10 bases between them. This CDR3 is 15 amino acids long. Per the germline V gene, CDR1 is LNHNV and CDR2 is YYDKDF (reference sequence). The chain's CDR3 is CATSSTKGGANVLTF. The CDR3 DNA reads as TGTGCCACCAGCAGCACGAAGGGAGGGGCCAACGTCCTGACTTTC.

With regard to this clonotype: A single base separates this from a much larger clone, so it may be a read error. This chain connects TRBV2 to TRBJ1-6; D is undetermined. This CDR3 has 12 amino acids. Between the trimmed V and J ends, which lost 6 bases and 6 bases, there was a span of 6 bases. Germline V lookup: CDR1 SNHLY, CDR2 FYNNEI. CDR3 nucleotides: TGTGCCAGCAGGGGCAGTAATTCACCCCTCCACTTT. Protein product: CASRGSNSPLHF.

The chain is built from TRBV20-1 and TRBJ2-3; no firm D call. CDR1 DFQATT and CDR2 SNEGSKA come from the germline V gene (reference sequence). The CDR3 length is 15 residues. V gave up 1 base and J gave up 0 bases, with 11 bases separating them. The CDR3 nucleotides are TGCAGTGCTAGAGTGGGGATCACTAGCACAGATACGCAGTATTTT. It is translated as CSARVGITSTDTQYF.

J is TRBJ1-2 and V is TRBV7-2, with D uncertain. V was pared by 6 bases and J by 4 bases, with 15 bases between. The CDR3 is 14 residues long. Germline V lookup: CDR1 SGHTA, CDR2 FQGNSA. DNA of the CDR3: TGTGCCAGCAGGAGGGAGGGTCAATCCTATGGCTACACCTTC. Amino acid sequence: CASRREGQSYGYTF.

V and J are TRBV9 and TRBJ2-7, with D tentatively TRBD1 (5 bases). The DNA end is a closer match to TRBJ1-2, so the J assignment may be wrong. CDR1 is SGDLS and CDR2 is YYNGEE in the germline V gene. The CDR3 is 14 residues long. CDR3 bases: TGTGCCAGCAGCGTAGGACCCAGGGACTATGGCTACACCTTC. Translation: CASSVGPRDYGYTF.

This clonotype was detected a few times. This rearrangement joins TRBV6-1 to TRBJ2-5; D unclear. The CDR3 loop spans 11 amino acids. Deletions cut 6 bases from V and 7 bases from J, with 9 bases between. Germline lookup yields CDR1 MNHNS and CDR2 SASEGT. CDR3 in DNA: TGTGCCAGCAGGTACACGGGGACCCAGTACTTC. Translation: CASRYTGTQYF.

The CDR3 DNA reads as TGCAGTGCCGGGACAGGGGAGGGCTATGGCTACACCTTC. It specifies CSAGTGEGYGYTF. V is TRBV20-1 and J is TRBJ1-2; 10 bases are a match to TRBD1. Germline CDR1 and CDR2: DFQATT and SNEGSKA (reference sequence). The CDR3 has 13 amino acids. V was clipped by 6 bases and J by 4 bases; unmatched bases: 5.

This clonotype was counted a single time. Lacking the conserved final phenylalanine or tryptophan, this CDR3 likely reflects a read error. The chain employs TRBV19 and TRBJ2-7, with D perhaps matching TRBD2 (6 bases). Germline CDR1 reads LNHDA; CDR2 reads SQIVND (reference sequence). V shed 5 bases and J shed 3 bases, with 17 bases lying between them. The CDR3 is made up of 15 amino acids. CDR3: CASSGGLSRDYEQYL. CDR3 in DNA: TGTGCCAGTAGTGGCGGACTATCCCGGGACTACGAGCAGTACCTC.

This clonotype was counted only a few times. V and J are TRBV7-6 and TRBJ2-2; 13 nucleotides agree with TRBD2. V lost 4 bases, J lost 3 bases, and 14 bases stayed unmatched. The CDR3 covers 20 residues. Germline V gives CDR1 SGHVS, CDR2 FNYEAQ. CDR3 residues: CASSSPMGLAGSTYTGELFF. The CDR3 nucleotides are TGTGCCAGCAGCTCGCCAATGGGACTAGCGGGGTCGACCTACACCGGGGAGCTGTTTTTT.

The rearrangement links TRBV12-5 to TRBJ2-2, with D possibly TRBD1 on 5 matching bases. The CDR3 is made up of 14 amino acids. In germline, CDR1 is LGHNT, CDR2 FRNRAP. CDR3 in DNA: TGTGCCAGCAGGCCAACAGGGAACACCGGGGAGCTGTTTTTT. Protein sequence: CASRPTGNTGELFF.